This note documents a single T cell receptor (beta chain) sequence. What it recognizes is unknown. This entry is derived from a study of shared clonotypes between healthy human individuals. At the level of the study: Three plates each covered CD4 naive and memory; CD8 naive two, CD8 memory one. General observations from the study: Sampling covered blood only; tissue repertoires likely differ. The naive CD4 repertoires of a handful of donors were compared, and about 5% of clonotypes were shared.

The V end was cut by 4 bases, the J end by 6 bases, with 12 bases between. The CDR3 contains 12 residues. CDR1 is SQVTM, CDR2 ANQGSEA, per germline. The method was immunoSEQ multiplex PCR; TCRdb's version includes in-frame clones alone and lacks a portion of them. This table holds approximately 2,000,000 clones, 80% to 95% found once. This clonotype was obtained from a man aged 18 to 35 in good health. Some clones in this sample may be carry-over from other donors' samples. The specimen was naive CD4+ T cells from PBMCs. This sample's subset: CD45RA+ positively selected. This chain joins TRBV29-1 and TRBJ1-2; possible D gene TRBD1, 6 bases. The CDR3 region has the DNA TGCAGCGTTGGGACAGCGAGGAATGGCTACACCTTC. Its protein product is CSVGTARNGYTF.